The clone carrying this T cell receptor beta chain was counted once. As yet, its antigen is unknown. Other nucleotide sequences from this sample produce the same CDR3. TCRdb's copy holds only in-frame clones and misses some; the assay was immunoSEQ multiplex PCR. Among about 73,000 clones listed, about 73% were seen once. The culture ran for about eleven days before CD4+ T cells were isolated. Two-dose vaccination with either BNT162b2 or mRNA-1273 was given to the participants. The germline CDR1 and CDR2 sequences are SGHRS and YFSETQ. The J segment lost 6 bases and the V segment lost 4 bases, leaving 6 bases of the junction unmatched. This CDR3 region has 15 residues. The data originate from a study of vaccination effects on CD4 cells after COVID-19. Across the whole study: They grew under 2.5 million PBMC in each well, adding approximately 10 IU/ml IL-2 and about 10 ug/ml peptides. Study conclusions and caveats: Convalescent patients were few in the study, and early post-infection timepoints were absent. There was marked clonal contraction among infection- and vaccine-induced clones late after vaccination.

The receptor was isolated from a human donor who received a COVID-19 vaccine. The rearrangement uses TRBV5-1 and TRBJ1-4; TRBD1 matches 10 bases. This material consisted of CD4+ T cells from PBMCs cultured without peptide, taken after COVID-19 vaccination. The CDR3 sequence is CASSLAGTGDEKLFF. For the CDR3, the DNA is TGCGCCAGCAGCCTGGCCGGGACAGGGGATGAAAAACTGTTTTTT.